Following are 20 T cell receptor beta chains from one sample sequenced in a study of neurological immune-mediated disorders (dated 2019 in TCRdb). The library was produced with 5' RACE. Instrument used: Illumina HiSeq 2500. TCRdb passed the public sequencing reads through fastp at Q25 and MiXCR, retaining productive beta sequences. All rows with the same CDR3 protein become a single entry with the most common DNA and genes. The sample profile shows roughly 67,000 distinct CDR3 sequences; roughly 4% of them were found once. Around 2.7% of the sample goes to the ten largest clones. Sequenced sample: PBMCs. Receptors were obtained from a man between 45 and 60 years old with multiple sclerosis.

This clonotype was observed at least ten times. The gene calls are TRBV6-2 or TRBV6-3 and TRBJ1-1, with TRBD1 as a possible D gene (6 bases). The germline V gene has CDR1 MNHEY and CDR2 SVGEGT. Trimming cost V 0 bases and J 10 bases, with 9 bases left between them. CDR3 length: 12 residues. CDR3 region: CASSYSGRGAFF. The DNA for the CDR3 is TGTGCCAGCAGTTACTCTGGCAGGGGAGCTTTCTTT.

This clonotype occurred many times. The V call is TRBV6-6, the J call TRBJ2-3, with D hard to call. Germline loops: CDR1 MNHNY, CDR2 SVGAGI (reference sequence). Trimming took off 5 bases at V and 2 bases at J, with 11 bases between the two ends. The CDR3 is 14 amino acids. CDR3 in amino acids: CASSASTYTDTQYF. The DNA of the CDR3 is TGTGCCAGCAGTGCTTCGACCTACACAGATACGCAGTATTTT.

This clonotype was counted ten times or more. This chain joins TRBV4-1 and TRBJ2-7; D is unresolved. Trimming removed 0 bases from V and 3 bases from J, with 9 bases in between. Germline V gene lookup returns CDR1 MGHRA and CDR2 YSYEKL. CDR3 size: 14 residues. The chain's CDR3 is CASSQEGIYYEQYF. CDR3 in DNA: TGCGCCAGCAGCCAAGAAGGAATATACTACGAGCAGTACTTC.

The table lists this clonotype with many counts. The chain's CDR3 is CASSLGPVGNTEAFF. Here the CDR3 DNA reads TGTGCCAGCAGCTTAGGTCCCGTCGGGAACACTGAAGCTTTCTTT. The V call is TRBV7-2, the J call TRBJ1-1, with D hard to call. Germline loops: CDR1 SGHTA, CDR2 FQGNSA. V was cut by 1 base and J by 1 base, with 10 bases left in between. The CDR3 is made up of 15 amino acids.

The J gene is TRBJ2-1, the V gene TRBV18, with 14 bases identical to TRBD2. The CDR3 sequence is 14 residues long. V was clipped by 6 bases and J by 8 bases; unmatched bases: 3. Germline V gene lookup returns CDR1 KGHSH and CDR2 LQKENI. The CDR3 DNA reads TGTGCCAGCTCGGGACTAGCGGGGGTATATGAGCAGTTCTTC. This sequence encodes CASSGLAGVYEQFF.

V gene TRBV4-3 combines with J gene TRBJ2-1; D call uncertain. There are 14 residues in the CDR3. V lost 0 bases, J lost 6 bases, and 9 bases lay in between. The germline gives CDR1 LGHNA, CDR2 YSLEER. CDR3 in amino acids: CASSQETMGNEQFF. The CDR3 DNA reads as TGCGCCAGCAGCCAAGAGACCATGGGCAATGAGCAGTTCTTC.

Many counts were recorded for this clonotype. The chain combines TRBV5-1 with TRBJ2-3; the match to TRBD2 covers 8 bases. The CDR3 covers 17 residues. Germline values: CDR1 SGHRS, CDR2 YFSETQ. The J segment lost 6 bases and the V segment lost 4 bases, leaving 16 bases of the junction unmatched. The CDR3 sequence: CASSPLGGGPQTDTQYF. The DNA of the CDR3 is TGCGCCAGCAGCCCCCTCGGCGGGGGGCCCCAGACGGATACGCAGTATTTT. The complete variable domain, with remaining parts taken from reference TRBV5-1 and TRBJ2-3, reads KAGVTQTPRYLIKTRGQQVTLSCSPISGHRSVSWYQQTPGQGLQFLFEYFSETQRNKGNFPGRFSGRQFSNSRSEMNVSTLELGDSALYLCASSPLGGGPQTDTQYFGPGTRLTVL.

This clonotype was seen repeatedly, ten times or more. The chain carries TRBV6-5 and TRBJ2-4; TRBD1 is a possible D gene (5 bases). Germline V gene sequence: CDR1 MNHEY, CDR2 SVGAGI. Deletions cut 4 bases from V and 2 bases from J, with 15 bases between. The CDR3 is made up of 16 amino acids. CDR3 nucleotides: TGTGCCAGCAGTTCCCATGTCCAGGGAACCAAAAACATTCAGTACTTC. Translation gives CASSSHVQGTKNIQYF.

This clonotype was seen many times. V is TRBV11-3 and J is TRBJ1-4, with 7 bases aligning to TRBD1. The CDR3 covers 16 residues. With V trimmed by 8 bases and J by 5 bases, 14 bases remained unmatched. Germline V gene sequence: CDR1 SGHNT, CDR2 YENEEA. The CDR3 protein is CASLTGQPQMNEKLFF. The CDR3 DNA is TGTGCCAGCCTCACGGGACAGCCCCAAATGAATGAAAAACTGTTTTTT.

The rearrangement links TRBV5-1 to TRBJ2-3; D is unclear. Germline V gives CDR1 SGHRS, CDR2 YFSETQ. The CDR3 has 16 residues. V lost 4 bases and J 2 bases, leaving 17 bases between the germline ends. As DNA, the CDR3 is TGCGCCAGCAGCGAACTCGGGCGGTCCGTCACAGATACGCAGTATTTT. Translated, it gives CASSELGRSVTDTQYF. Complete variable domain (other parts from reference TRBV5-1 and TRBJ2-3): KAGVTQTPRYLIKTRGQQVTLSCSPISGHRSVSWYQQTPGQGLQFLFEYFSETQRNKGNFPGRFSGRQFSNSRSEMNVSTLELGDSALYLCASSELGRSVTDTQYFGPGTRLTVL.

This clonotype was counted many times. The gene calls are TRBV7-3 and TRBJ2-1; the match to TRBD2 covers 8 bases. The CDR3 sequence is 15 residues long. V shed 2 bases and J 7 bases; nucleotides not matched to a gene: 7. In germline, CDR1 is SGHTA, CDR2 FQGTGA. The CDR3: CASSLYAGGMNEQFF. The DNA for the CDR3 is TGTGCCAGCAGCTTATATGCGGGGGGAATGAATGAGCAGTTCTTC.

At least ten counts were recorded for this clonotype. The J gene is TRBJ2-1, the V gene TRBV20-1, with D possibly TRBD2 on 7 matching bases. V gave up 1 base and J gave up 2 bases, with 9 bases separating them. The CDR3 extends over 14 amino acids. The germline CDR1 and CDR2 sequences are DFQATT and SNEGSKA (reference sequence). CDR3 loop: CSARVGGPYNEQFF. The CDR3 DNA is TGCAGTGCTAGAGTCGGGGGGCCCTACAATGAGCAGTTCTTC.

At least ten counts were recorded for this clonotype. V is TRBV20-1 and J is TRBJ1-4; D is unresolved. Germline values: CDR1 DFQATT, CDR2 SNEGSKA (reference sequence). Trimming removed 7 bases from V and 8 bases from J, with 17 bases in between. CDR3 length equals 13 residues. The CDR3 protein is CSVRHVGGEKLFF. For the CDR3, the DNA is TGCAGTGTTCGACACGTTGGAGGGGAAAAACTGTTTTTT.

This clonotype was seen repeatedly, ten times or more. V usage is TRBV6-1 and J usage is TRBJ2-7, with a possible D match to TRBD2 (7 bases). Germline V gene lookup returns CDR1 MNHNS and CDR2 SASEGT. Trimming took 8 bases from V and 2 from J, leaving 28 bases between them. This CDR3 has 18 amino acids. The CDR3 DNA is TGTGCCAGCCGAGGGGGGGGCCAGAGCCAGCAAAGTCCCTACGAGCAGTACGTC. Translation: CASRGGGQSQQSPYEQYV.

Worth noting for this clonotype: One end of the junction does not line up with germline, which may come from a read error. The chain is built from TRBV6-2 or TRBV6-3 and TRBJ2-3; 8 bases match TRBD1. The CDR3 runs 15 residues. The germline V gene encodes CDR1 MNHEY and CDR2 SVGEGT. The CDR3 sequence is CANSPGGATTDTQYF. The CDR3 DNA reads TGTGCCAACAGTCCAGGGGGCGCGACGACAGATACGCAGTATTTT.

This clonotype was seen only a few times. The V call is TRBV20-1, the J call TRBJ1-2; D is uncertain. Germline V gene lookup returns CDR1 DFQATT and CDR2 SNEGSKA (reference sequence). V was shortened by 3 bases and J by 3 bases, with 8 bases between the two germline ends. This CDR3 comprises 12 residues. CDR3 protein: CSARDQDYGYTF. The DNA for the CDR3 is TGCAGTGCTAGGGACCAGGACTATGGCTACACCTTC.

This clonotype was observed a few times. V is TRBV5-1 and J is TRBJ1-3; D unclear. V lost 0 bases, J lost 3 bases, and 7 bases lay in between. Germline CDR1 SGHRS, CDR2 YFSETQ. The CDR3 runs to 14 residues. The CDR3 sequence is CASSLGSNGNTIYF. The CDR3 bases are TGCGCCAGCAGCTTGGGTAGTAATGGAAACACCATATATTTT.

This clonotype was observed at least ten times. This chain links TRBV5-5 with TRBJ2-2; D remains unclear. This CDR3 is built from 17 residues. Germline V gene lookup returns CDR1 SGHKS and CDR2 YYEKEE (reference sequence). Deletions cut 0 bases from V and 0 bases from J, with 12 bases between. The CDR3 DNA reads TGTGCCAGCAGCTTGGCCATAAGTTCTTCGAACACCGGGGAGCTGTTTTTT. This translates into CASSLAISSSNTGELFF.

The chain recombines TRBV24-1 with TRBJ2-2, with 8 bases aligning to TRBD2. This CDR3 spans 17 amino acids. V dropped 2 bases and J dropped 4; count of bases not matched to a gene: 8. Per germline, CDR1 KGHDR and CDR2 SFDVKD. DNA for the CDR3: TGTGCCACCAGTGATTCGTTGGCGCGGGGGGTCACCGGGGAGCTGTTTTTT. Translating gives CATSDSLARGVTGELFF.

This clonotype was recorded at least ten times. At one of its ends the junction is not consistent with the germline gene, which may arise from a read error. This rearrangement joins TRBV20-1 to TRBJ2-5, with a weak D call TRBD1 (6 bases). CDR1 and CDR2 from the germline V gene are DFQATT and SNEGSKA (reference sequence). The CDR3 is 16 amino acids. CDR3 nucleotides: TGCAGTGCCTTGGCCCCCCGGACAGTCGCCCAAGTGACCCAGTACTTC. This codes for CSALAPRTVAQVTQYF.